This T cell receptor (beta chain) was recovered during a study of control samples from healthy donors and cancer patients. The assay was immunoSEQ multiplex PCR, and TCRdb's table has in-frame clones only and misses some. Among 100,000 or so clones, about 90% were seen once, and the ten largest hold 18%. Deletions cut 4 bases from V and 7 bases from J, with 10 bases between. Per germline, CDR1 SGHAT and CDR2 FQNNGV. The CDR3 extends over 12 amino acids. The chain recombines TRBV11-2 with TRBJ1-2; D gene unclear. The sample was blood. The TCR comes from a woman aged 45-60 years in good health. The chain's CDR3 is CASSSESRGYTF. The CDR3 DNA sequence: TGTGCCAGCAGCTCGGAAAGTCGTGGCTACACCTTC.